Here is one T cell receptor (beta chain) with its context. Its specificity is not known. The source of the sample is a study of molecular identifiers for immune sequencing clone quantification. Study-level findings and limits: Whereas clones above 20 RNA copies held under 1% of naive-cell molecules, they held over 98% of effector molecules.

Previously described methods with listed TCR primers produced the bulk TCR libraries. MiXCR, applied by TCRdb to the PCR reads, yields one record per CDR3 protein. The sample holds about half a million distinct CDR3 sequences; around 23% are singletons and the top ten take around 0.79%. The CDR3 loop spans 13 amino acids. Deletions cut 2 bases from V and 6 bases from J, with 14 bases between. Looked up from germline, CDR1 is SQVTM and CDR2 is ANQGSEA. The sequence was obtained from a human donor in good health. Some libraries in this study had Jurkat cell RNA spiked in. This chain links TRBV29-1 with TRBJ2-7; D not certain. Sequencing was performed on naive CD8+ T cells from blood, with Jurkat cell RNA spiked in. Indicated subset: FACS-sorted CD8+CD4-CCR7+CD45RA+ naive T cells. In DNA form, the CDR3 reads TGCAGCGTTGAATCGGGTTTCTCCGTCGAGCAGTACTTC. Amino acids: CSVESGFSVEQYF.